This entry lists 20 T cell receptor beta chains sequenced from one sample in a study of blood T cell repertoires in COVID-19 (dated by TCRdb to 2020 to 2021). The method was the immunoSEQ multiplex PCR assay. TCRdb retrieved this table from immuneACCESS and kept in-frame rearrangements only. Not all clones are present; in checked studies, unresolved V genes account for under half, and no reason is known for the remainder. In all, the sample holds 110,000 to 150,000 clones, and 80% to 85% of those were seen once. The ten largest clones add up to under 9.5% of the sample. Input material: peripheral blood. Source of these receptors: a human donor in a cohort sampled during active COVID-19.

The chain combines TRBV19 with TRBJ1-5; 9 bases agree with TRBD1. The ends lost 9 bases at V and 2 bases at J; junction bases unmatched: 5. Germline CDR1 and CDR2: LNHDA and SQIVND (reference sequence). There are 14 residues in the CDR3. The CDR3 protein is CASKDRGGNQPQHF. CDR3 nucleotides: TGTGCCAGCAAGGACAGGGGTGGCAATCAGCCCCAGCATTTT.

The rearrangement joins TRBV11-2 to TRBJ2-3; 9 nucleotides line up with TRBD1. This CDR3 has 16 amino acids. Germline CDR1 reads SGHAT; CDR2 reads FQNNGV. V was pared by 3 bases and J by 5 bases, with 9 bases of the junction left unmatched. CDR3 coding DNA: TGTGCCAGCAGCTTCTTGGGACAGGGAAAGAGAGATACGCAGTATTTT. Its translation: CASSFLGQGKRDTQYF.

The chain couples TRBV7-3 to TRBJ2-5; the D gene is possibly TRBD2 (5 bases). CDR3 length: 15 amino acids. Germline assignment: CDR1 SGHTA and CDR2 FQGTGA. V lost 1 base and J lost 5, with 14 bases in between. CDR3 coding DNA: TGTGCCAGCAGCTTAAGCGGCAGCCGAGGGGAGACCCAGTACTTC. Translating gives CASSLSGSRGETQYF.

This chain joins TRBV1 and TRBJ2-3; TRBD1, the table's D call, lacks a check against the DNA. TRBV1 is a known pseudogene. The CDR3 is 18 residues long. The CDR3: CTSSQVLSGQYITDTQYF. DNA for the CDR3: TGCACCAGCAGCCAGGTTTTATCCGGACAGTATATCACAGATACGCAGTATTTT.

This chain joins TRBV3-1 (or the pseudogene TRBV3-2) and TRBJ2-1, with a tentative D call TRBD2 (5 bases). Trimming shortened V by 0 bases and J by 10 bases, and 19 bases separated the two germline ends. CDR1 is LGHDT, CDR2 YNNKEL, per germline (reference sequence). The CDR3 is made up of 16 amino acids. Here the CDR3 reads CASSQDLATSIREQFF. The CDR3 DNA reads TGTGCCAGCAGCCAAGATCTGGCTACTAGTATTCGGGAGCAGTTCTTC.

This clone was picked up one time. V gene TRBV27 combines with J gene TRBJ2-7, with no clear D. The CDR3 has 14 amino acids. Trimming left V 4 bases short and J 0 bases short, with 10 bases between. Germline CDR1 is MNHEY and CDR2 is SMNVEV (reference sequence). Here the CDR3 DNA reads TGTGCCAGCAGTTCGCCCGGAGTCTCCTACGAGCAGTACTTC. Residues: CASSSPGVSYEQYF.

This chain connects TRBV28 to TRBJ1-1, with D hard to call. Germline assignment: CDR1 MDHEN and CDR2 SYDVKM. Trimming left V 8 bases short and J 3 bases short, with 19 bases between. The CDR3 loop spans 15 amino acids. The CDR3 DNA follows: TGTGCCAGCTATCAGCTAGGCAGAAAGTACACTGAAGCTTTCTTT. Its translation is CASYQLGRKYTEAFF.

The V call is TRBV27, the J call TRBJ1-2; 8 bases agree with TRBD1. The length of the CDR3 is 12 residues. Germline V gives CDR1 MNHEY, CDR2 SMNVEV (reference sequence). The J segment lost 3 bases and the V segment lost 10 bases, leaving 4 bases of the junction unmatched. This chain's CDR3 is CATGQGYYGYTF. CDR3 nucleotides: TGTGCCACCGGACAGGGTTACTATGGCTACACCTTC.

J is TRBJ2-2 and V is TRBV23-1; 8 bases map to TRBD1. TRBV23-1 has ORF status, its function being uncertain. The CDR3 has 16 residues. With 3 bases clipped from V and 4 bases from J, the junction kept 7 bases outside the gene matches. The CDR3: CASSHCRGPGTGELFF. The CDR3 coding sequence is TGCGCCAGCAGTCATTGCAGGGGGCCGGGCACCGGGGAGCTGTTTTTT.

The gene calls are TRBV6-5 and TRBJ2-7, with 8 nucleotides matching TRBD2. Germline V gene lookup returns CDR1 MNHEY and CDR2 SVGAGI. V lost 2 bases to trimming and J lost 5 bases; unmatched junction nucleotides: 8. The CDR3 extends over 15 amino acids. The CDR3 bases are TGTGCCAGCAGTTACCACGGGCCGGGGGGGGACGAGCAGTACTTC. As protein: CASSYHGPGGDEQYF.

This chain connects TRBV4-1 to TRBJ2-2; D ambiguous. The CDR3 spans 16 residues. Between the trimmed V and J ends, which lost 2 bases and 4 bases, there was a span of 14 bases. Germline CDR1 reads MGHRA; CDR2 reads YSYEKL. The CDR3 DNA follows: TGCGCCAGCAGCCAACACGTCGCCGGCGGCACCGGGGAGCTGTTTTTT. Translation gives CASSQHVAGGTGELFF.

V and J are TRBV24-1 and TRBJ2-1; D unresolved. The CDR3 runs 14 residues. Per the germline V gene, CDR1 is KGHDR and CDR2 is SFDVKD. V dropped 3 bases and J dropped 0 bases, with 5 bases sitting between them. CDR3 nucleotide sequence: TGTGCCACCAGTGATCTTAGCTCCTACAATGAGCAGTTCTTC. It encodes CATSDLSSYNEQFF.

The chain couples TRBV10-3 to TRBJ2-1, with D possibly TRBD2 on 7 matching bases. Per germline, CDR1 ENHRY and CDR2 SYGVKD. This CDR3 spans 15 amino acids. The V and J ends lost 10 bases and 4 bases respectively, with 20 bases between them. The CDR3 DNA is TGTGCCACAAAGGGGGGGAGACAGTCATACAATGAGCAGTTCTTC. It specifies CATKGGRQSYNEQFF.

V gene TRBV7-2 combines with J gene TRBJ2-2; TRBD1 aligns across 8 bases. The CDR3 has 16 residues. Trimming cost V 1 base and J 1 base; bases outside gene matches: 2. Germline V gene data show CDR1 as SGHTA and CDR2 as FQGNSA. CDR3 sequence reads: CASSLVGTGNTGELFF. In DNA form, the CDR3 reads TGTGCCAGCAGCTTAGTTGGGACAGGGAACACCGGGGAGCTGTTTTTT.

This sequence joins TRBV28 and TRBJ1-2, with 7 positions matching TRBD1. This CDR3 has 15 amino acids. V was clipped by 3 bases and J by 7 bases; unmatched bases: 11. Germline CDR1 MDHEN, CDR2 SYDVKM. The CDR3 DNA is TGTGCCAGCAGTTTCGAGGGGGCAGGAAAAGTTGGCTACACCTTC. Protein: CASSFEGAGKVGYTF.

V gene TRBV11-2 combines with J gene TRBJ2-1; 7 bases match TRBD1. The germline V gene encodes CDR1 SGHAT and CDR2 FQNNGV. J was trimmed by 4 bases and V by 5 bases; bases with no gene match: 2. The CDR3 sequence is 13 residues long. CDR3 nucleotide sequence: TGTGCCAGCAGCCTGACAGGGTACAATGAGCAGTTCTTC. Amino acids: CASSLTGYNEQFF.

The chain couples TRBV7-2 to TRBJ2-1; 8 nucleotides line up with TRBD1. V shed 1 base and J 7 bases; nucleotides not matched to a gene: 6. CDR3 size: 15 residues. The germline CDR1 and CDR2 sequences are SGHTA and FQGNSA. This CDR3 is CASSLVGTGHNEQFF. For the CDR3, the DNA is TGTGCCAGCAGCTTAGTAGGGACAGGCCATAATGAGCAGTTCTTC.

This rearrangement joins TRBV6-5 to TRBJ1-1; the D gene is possibly TRBD1 (6 bases). Germline CDR1 MNHEY, CDR2 SVGAGI. V lost 2 bases and J lost 4, with 17 bases in between. The CDR3 is 16 residues long. The CDR3 spells CASSYARPAGATEAFF. The CDR3 DNA reads TGTGCCAGCAGTTACGCGAGGCCGGCGGGGGCCACTGAAGCTTTCTTT.

The chain uses TRBV9 and TRBJ2-7, with 10 positions matching TRBD1. V lost 4 bases, J lost 0 bases, and 4 bases stayed unmatched. CDR1 is SGDLS, CDR2 YYNGEE, per germline. This CDR3 is 15 amino acids long. Here the CDR3 DNA reads TGTGCCAGCAGCCCGTGGACAGGGGGCTCCTACGAGCAGTACTTC. This translates into CASSPWTGGSYEQYF. The full variable domain, completed using reference TRBV9 and TRBJ2-7, is DSGVTQTPKHLITATGQRVTLRCSPRSGDLSVYWYQQSLDQGLQFLIQYYNGEERAKGNILERFSAQQFPDLHSELNLSSLELGDSALYFCASSPWTGGSYEQYFGPGTRLTVT.

The chain joins TRBV19 to TRBJ2-1; 7 bases align to TRBD2. The V gene's germline CDR1 is LNHDA and CDR2 SQIVND (reference sequence). The junction had 10 bases not matched to a gene; V was cut back by 6 bases and J by 5 bases. The CDR3 covers 15 residues. The CDR3 DNA reads TGTGCCAGTAGCCCGGCCAGCGGGGTCAACAATGAGCAGTTCTTC. This encodes CASSPASGVNNEQFF.